Included here is one T cell receptor beta chain sequence, with context. The sample is drawn from a study of blood T cell repertoires in COVID-19. Across the whole study: Some COVID-19 samples were acute and others convalescent; all came from the United States, Italy and Spain.

Germline values: CDR1 SEHNR, CDR2 FQNEAQ (reference sequence). Trimming took 3 bases from V and 4 from J; bases not matched to a gene: 8. The CDR3 consists of 16 residues. In the original analysis: Amplified reference gene primers provided the basis for estimating nucleated cell counts. Sequenced by immunoSEQ multiplex PCR; TCRdb stores in-frame clones only, minus some. That table is the source of V, J and clone size, and D and trimming were worked out from the DNA. The sample has around 72,000 clones; approximately 88% are singletons. This sequence joins TRBV7-9 and TRBJ2-1, with TRBD2 matching over 8 bases. Sequenced: peripheral blood. This clonotype originated in a woman in her seventies with acute or convalescent COVID-19. The CDR3 reads CASSLPLAGFYNEQFF. In DNA, the CDR3 is TGTGCCAGCAGCTTGCCTCTAGCGGGTTTTTACAATGAGCAGTTCTTC.